The 18 T cell receptor beta chains below all came from one sample that was sequenced in a study of T cell responses to AZD1222 COVID-19 vaccine. Repertoires were generated with immunoSEQ multiplex PCR, while TCRdb's copy carries only in-frame clones and drops some. This sample carries approximately 68,000 clones, around 89% of them seen once, and the ten largest clones take roughly 5%. The source material was peripheral blood, sampled 28 days after the second dose of the MenACWY control vaccine. These receptors were taken from an adult who received the MenACWY meningococcal vaccine as a control.

The V and J genes are TRBV6-5 and TRBJ1-1; D unclear. Germline assignment: CDR1 MNHEY and CDR2 SVGAGI. Trimming took off 7 bases at V and 5 bases at J, with 14 bases between the two ends. The CDR3 runs to 13 residues. The CDR3 nucleotides are TGTGCCAGCACCCCAAGATCGACGACTGAAGCTTTCTTT. Translated, it gives CASTPRSTTEAFF.

V usage is TRBV7-6 and J usage is TRBJ1-3, with 8 bases identical to TRBD1. There are 18 residues in the CDR3. Germline V CDR1 and CDR2: SGHVS, FNYEAQ. J gave up 1 base and V 1 base, and 9 bases lay outside the gene matches. The DNA of the CDR3 is TGTGCCAGCAGCTTAGAGGGGACAGGAATCTATTCTGGAAACACCATATATTTT. Encoded protein: CASSLEGTGIYSGNTIYF.

This clone was seen only once. The rearrangement joins TRBV3-1 (or the pseudogene TRBV3-2) to TRBJ1-1, with 8 positions matching TRBD1. V lost 5 bases and J lost 3; bases outside the gene matches: 11. The germline V gene has CDR1 LGHDT and CDR2 YNNKEL (reference sequence). The CDR3 totals 16 residues. The CDR3 protein is CASSKDRVGRDTEAFF. DNA for the CDR3: TGTGCCAGCAGCAAGGACAGGGTCGGGAGGGACACTGAAGCTTTCTTT.

This sequence joins TRBV7-9 and TRBJ1-1; D unresolved. Trimming took off 5 bases at V and 5 bases at J, with 9 bases between the two ends. The CDR3 consists of 12 residues. In germline, CDR1 is SEHNR, CDR2 FQNEAQ (reference sequence). The CDR3, as DNA: TGTGCCAGCAGCATAGGCCCTACTGAAGCTTTCTTT. It translates to CASSIGPTEAFF.

The chain links TRBV6-5 to TRBJ1-5; no definite D call. This CDR3 has 12 residues. V was cut by 7 bases and J by 3 bases, with 7 bases left in between. The germline V gene encodes CDR1 MNHEY and CDR2 SVGAGI. CDR3 residues: CASTQANQPQHF. CDR3 DNA: TGTGCCAGCACGCAGGCCAATCAGCCCCAGCATTTT.

This chain uses TRBV6-5 with TRBJ1-6; tentatively, D is TRBD1 (6 bases). The V end was cut by 5 bases, the J end by 8 bases, with 10 bases between. This CDR3 has 13 amino acids. Per the germline V gene, CDR1 is MNHEY and CDR2 is SVGAGI. CDR3: CASSPDRDSPLHF. The CDR3 DNA reads TGTGCCAGCAGTCCGGACAGAGATTCACCCCTCCACTTT.

This sequence joins TRBV10-3 and TRBJ1-4, with TRBD1 matching 11 bases. Germline loops: CDR1 ENHRY, CDR2 SYGVKD. The CDR3 sequence is 15 residues long. V trimming: 0 bases; J trimming: 7 bases; junction bases outside the gene matches: 1. CDR3 DNA: TGTGCCATCAGTGAGTCGGGGACAGGGGGTGAAAAACTGTTTTTT. It yields the protein CAISESGTGGEKLFF.

The chain is built from TRBV9 and TRBJ1-6; D may be TRBD1 (5 bases). The germline gives CDR1 SGDLS, CDR2 YYNGEE. V gave up 4 bases and J gave up 11 bases, with 13 bases separating them. The CDR3 spans 13 residues. This CDR3 is CASSRGSPTPLHF. The CDR3 bases are TGTGCCAGCAGCAGGGGTTCTCCCACACCCCTCCACTTT.

This rearrangement joins TRBV5-6 to TRBJ2-2; possibly TRBD1 for D (8 bases). The CDR3 length is 17 residues. The germline CDR1 and CDR2 sequences are SGHDT and YYEEEE. V lost 0 bases and J 2 bases, leaving 14 bases between the germline ends. The CDR3 is CASSLGGQGLNTGELFF. The CDR3 DNA reads TGTGCCAGCAGCTTGGGTGGACAGGGACTAAACACCGGGGAGCTGTTTTTT.

The J gene is TRBJ1-6, the V gene TRBV7-9; D is ambiguous. There are 13 residues in the CDR3. The V gene's germline CDR1 is SEHNR and CDR2 FQNEAQ (reference sequence). V dropped 4 bases and J dropped 9 bases, with 10 bases sitting between them. CDR3 sequence (DNA): TGTGCCAGCAGCTACGGGGTCGTTTCACCCCTCCACTTT. It specifies CASSYGVVSPLHF.

The gene calls are TRBV19 and TRBJ2-2; D gene ambiguous. V lost 3 bases to trimming and J lost 0 bases, with 5 bases between them. CDR3 size: 14 residues. Germline V gives CDR1 LNHDA, CDR2 SQIVND (reference sequence). CDR3 DNA: TGTGCCAGTAGTATTCGGGCGAACACCGGGGAGCTGTTTTTT. Encoded protein: CASSIRANTGELFF.

CDR3 coding DNA: TGTGCCAGCAGTGGGCAGCCGGGCACTGAAGCTTTCTTT. It encodes CASSGQPGTEAFF. The chain combines TRBV6-4 with TRBJ1-1; D is undetermined. The CDR3 length is 13 residues. Trimming left V 4 bases short and J 4 bases short, with 10 bases between. Germline V gene data show CDR1 as MRHNA and CDR2 as SNTAGT.

The chain combines TRBV7-3 with TRBJ1-1, with D possibly being TRBD1 (5 bases). The CDR3 has 17 residues. Between the trimmed V and J ends, which lost 1 base and 4 bases, there was a span of 19 bases. From germline, CDR1 is SGHTA and CDR2 FQGTGA. CDR3 in DNA: TGTGCCAGCAGCTTAAGAAGGGCAGGGAGGGTAGGCACTGAAGCTTTCTTT. It encodes CASSLRRAGRVGTEAFF.

The chain has TRBV5-1 and TRBJ1-2; 7 bases fit TRBD1. This CDR3 has 15 residues. Losses at the gene ends were 0 bases for V and 4 bases for J; bases not matched to a gene: 6. CDR1 SGHRS and CDR2 YFSETQ come from the germline V gene. The CDR3 DNA reads TGCGCCAGCAGCTTGGGCCAGGGGGTCCCCTATGGCTACACCTTC. It specifies CASSLGQGVPYGYTF. The full variable domain, completed using reference TRBV5-1 and TRBJ1-2, is KAGVTQTPRYLIKTRGQQVTLSCSPISGHRSVSWYQQTPGQGLQFLFEYFSETQRNKGNFPGRFSGRQFSNSRSEMNVSTLELGDSALYLCASSLGQGVPYGYTFGSGTRLTVV.

The V and J genes are TRBV12-3 or TRBV12-4 and TRBJ1-1; no clear D. Trimming took 5 bases from V and 0 from J, leaving 7 bases between them. The CDR3 runs to 13 residues. DNA of the CDR3: TGTGCCAGCAGTATAACCATGAACACTGAAGCTTTCTTT. This codes for CASSITMNTEAFF.

The table lists this clone with a few counts. In nucleotides, the CDR3 is TGTGCCAGCAGCTCTGGGGGGACTAGAAACAATGAGCAGTTCTTC. Its translation: CASSSGGTRNNEQFF. V is TRBV7-2 and J is TRBJ2-1; 8 nucleotides match TRBD2. This CDR3 spans 15 amino acids. Germline V gene lookup returns CDR1 SGHTA and CDR2 FQGNSA. V was pared by 4 bases and J by 5 bases, with 7 bases of the junction left unmatched. The complete variable domain, with remaining parts taken from reference TRBV7-2 and TRBJ2-1, reads GAGVSQSPSNKVTEKGKDVELRCDPISGHTALYWYRQSLGQGLEFLIYFQGNSAPDKSGLPSDRFSAERTGGSVSTLTIQRTQQEDSAVYLCASSSGGTRNNEQFFGPGTRLTVL.

V and J are TRBV30 and TRBJ1-6; no clear D. V was clipped by 0 bases and J by 10 bases, with 16 bases between them. The CDR3 covers 15 residues. Germline loops: CDR1 GTSNPN, CDR2 SVGIG (reference sequence). In nucleotides, the CDR3 is TGTGCCTGGAGTGTTCCGGGAGGCTGGGGATCACCCCTCCACTTT. Amino acid sequence: CAWSVPGGWGSPLHF.

The J gene is TRBJ2-7, the V gene TRBV10-3; 9 bases fit TRBD2. Germline V lookup: CDR1 ENHRY, CDR2 SYGVKD. Unmatched junction bases numbered 4, after V lost 3 bases and J lost 1 base. The CDR3 covers 15 residues. The CDR3 nucleotides are TGTGCCATCAGTGAATATAGCGGGGGATCCTACGAGCAGTACTTC. Residues: CAISEYSGGSYEQYF.